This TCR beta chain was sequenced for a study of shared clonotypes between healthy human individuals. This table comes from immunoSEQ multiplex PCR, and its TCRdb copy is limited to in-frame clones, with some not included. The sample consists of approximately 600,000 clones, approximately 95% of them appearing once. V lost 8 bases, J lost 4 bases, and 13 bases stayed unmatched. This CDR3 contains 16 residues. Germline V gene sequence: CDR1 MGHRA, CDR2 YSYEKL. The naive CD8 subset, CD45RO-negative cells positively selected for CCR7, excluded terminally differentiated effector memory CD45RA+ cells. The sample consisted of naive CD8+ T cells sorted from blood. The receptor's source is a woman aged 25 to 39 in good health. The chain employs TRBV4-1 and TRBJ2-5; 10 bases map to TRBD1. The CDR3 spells CASRTRGQGPGETQYF. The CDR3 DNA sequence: TGCGCCAGCCGAACCCGGGGACAGGGGCCAGGAGAGACCCAGTACTTC.